This T cell receptor beta chain stems from a study of blood T cells in healthy people across ages. Study results and limitations: Diversity figures derived from one million T cells were judged to underestimate the true value.

Through a sample-barcoded 5' primer and a J-beta primer mix, a second PCR was run for about 6 to 11 cycles. Each CDR3 protein is one row after TCRdb ran MiXCR on the 5' RACE reads. Counted here are hundreds of thousands of distinct CDR3 sequences, 25% occurring once; the ten biggest clones make up roughly 9%. A few counts support this clonotype. Its antigen is undetermined. These data were also filed under a second study, of T cells of mothers and their children. From that paper: Donors were three healthy Caucasian mothers and their six children. Among related mother-child pairs, overlap was slightly higher than in unrelated pairs, though not significantly.

Sequences were obtained from blood. The source is a boy aged 5-17 years in good health.

In DNA, the CDR3 is TGTGCCAGCAGTTTCCCCGGGACAGGGGCTAATTCACCCCTCCACTTT. It yields the protein CASSFPGTGANSPLHF. This chain links TRBV28 with TRBJ1-6; 10 bases agree with TRBD1. V dropped 3 bases and J dropped 6; count of bases not matched to a gene: 5. Germline V lookup: CDR1 MDHEN, CDR2 SYDVKM. This CDR3 contains 16 residues.